The sequence of this T cell receptor beta chain was determined in a study of regulatory T cells in long-lasting Graves disease. Arm-PCR of CDR3 regions with iRepertoire HTBI primers generated TCR beta libraries. One entry per CDR3 protein, called by TCRdb with MiXCR from the multiplex PCR reads. Among roughly 530,000 distinct CDR3 sequences listed, about 16% were seen once. Noted time point: newly diagnosed GD, antithyroid drugs for less than 3 months. The TCR library was made from RNA that had been extracted from PBMCs in TRIzol. The CDR3 runs 16 residues. Looked up from germline, CDR1 is SGHDT and CDR2 is YYEEEE. With 3 bases removed from V and 3 bases from J, the gap between germline ends came to 16 bases. These records were also assigned to another study, of T cells in Graves' hyperthyroidism and ophthalmopathy. That work adds: Most thyroid-expanded clonotypes above 0.001 were also found in blood.

V gene TRBV5-6 combines with J gene TRBJ1-5; a possible D gene is TRBD1 (5 bases). This sequence was found in a woman aged 35 to 59 with Graves disease. The material sequenced was peripheral blood mononuclear cells (PBMCs), taken at new diagnosis, from a patient treated with antithyroid drugs. This CDR3 is CASSWGGAGNNQPQHF. The DNA of the CDR3 is TGTGCCAGCAGCTGGGGCGGAGCAGGGAACAATCAGCCCCAGCATTTT.